The 7 T cell receptor beta chains below were found in one sample sequenced in a study of shared clonotypes between healthy human individuals. This table comes from immunoSEQ multiplex PCR, and its TCRdb copy is limited to in-frame clones, with some not included. The sample records roughly 2.5 million clones, roughly nine tenths being singletons. Specimen: naive CD4+ T cells sorted from blood. Subset reported: CD45RA+ positively selected. All receptors derive from a man between 18 and 35 years old in good health.

The chain employs TRBV7-2 and TRBJ2-7; possibly TRBD2 for D (5 bases). Germline CDR1 SGHTA, CDR2 FQGNSA. The CDR3 contains 16 residues. V lost 1 base and J lost 5, with 18 bases in between. As DNA, the CDR3 is TGTGCCAGCAGCTTAGTAACTAGTCTTGGTAGTAACGAGCAGTACTTC. Its translation: CASSLVTSLGSNEQYF.

The chain combines TRBV5-1 with TRBJ2-1; 10 bases map to TRBD2. The CDR3 runs 18 residues. The junction had 13 bases not matched to a gene; V was cut back by 4 bases and J by 3 bases. Germline V gene data show CDR1 as SGHRS and CDR2 as YFSETQ. In DNA, the CDR3 is TGCGCCAGCAGCCCTCAGACGATAGCGGGGGGACTCTACAATGAGCAGTTCTTC. This translates into CASSPQTIAGGLYNEQFF.

The chain joins TRBV27 to TRBJ1-4; D remains ambiguous. Germline V gives CDR1 MNHEY, CDR2 SMNVEV (reference sequence). This CDR3 spans 14 amino acids. V lost 7 bases and J lost 4, with 13 bases in between. CDR3: CASTPLGFNEKLFF. CDR3 bases: TGTGCCAGCACCCCATTAGGGTTTAATGAAAAACTGTTTTTT.

As regards this clone: Other nucleotide sequences in the sample specify the same CDR3. This chain connects TRBV6-5 to TRBJ2-2; unclear D gene. This CDR3 is built from 13 residues. Germline V gives CDR1 MNHEY, CDR2 SVGAGI. V lost 4 bases and J lost 2, with 5 bases in between. Written as DNA, the CDR3 is TGTGCCAGCAGTTCCGACAACACCGGGGAGCTGTTTTTT. It yields the protein CASSSDNTGELFF.

This chain connects TRBV10-1 to TRBJ1-1; possibly TRBD1 for D (5 bases). This CDR3 comprises 15 residues. Germline V gives CDR1 WNHNN, CDR2 SYGVQD (reference sequence). V lost 4 bases and J lost 4, with 16 bases in between. In DNA form, the CDR3 reads TGCGCCAGCAGTGGTGGGGGTCGGCGAGGCACTGAAGCTTTCTTT. Translation: CASSGGGRRGTEAFF.

J is TRBJ2-7 and V is TRBV7-9, with 12 bases matching TRBD2. The length of the CDR3 is 14 residues. Germline CDR1 SEHNR, CDR2 FQNEAQ (reference sequence). The trim removed 7 bases at V and 7 bases at J, leaving 8 bases unmatched. CDR3 protein: CASTQTSGSSEQYF. CDR3 coding DNA: TGTGCCAGCACCCAGACTAGCGGGAGCAGTGAGCAGTACTTC.

The J gene is TRBJ2-7, the V gene TRBV7-9; TRBD1 matches 11 bases. The germline CDR1 and CDR2 sequences are SEHNR and FQNEAQ (reference sequence). V lost 1 base, J lost 0 bases, and 2 bases stayed unmatched. The CDR3 is made up of 16 amino acids. The CDR3 sequence: CASSLGDRGSSYEQYF. The DNA for the CDR3 is TGTGCCAGCAGCTTAGGGGACAGGGGGAGCTCCTACGAGCAGTACTTC.